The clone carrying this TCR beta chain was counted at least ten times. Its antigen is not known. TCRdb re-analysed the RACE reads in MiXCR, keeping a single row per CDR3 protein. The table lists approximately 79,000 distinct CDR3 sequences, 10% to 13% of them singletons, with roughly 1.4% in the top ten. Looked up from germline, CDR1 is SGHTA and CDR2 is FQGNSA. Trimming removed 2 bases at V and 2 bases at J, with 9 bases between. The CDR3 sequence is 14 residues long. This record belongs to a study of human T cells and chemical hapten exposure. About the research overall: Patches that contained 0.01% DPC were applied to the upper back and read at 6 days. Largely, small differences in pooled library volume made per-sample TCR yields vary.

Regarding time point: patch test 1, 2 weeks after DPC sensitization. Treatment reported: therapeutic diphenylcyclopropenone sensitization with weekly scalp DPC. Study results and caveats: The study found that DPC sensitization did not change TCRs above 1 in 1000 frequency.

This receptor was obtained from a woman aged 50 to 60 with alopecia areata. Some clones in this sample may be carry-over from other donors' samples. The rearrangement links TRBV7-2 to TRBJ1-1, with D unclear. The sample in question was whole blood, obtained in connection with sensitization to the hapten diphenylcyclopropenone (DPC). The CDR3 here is CASSLSHLNTEAFF. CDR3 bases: TGTGCCAGCAGCTTAAGCCACCTCAACACTGAAGCTTTCTTT.